This TCR beta chain was profiled in a study of blood T cell repertoires in COVID-19. Turning to the study itself: Both acute and convalescent COVID-19 samples were obtained from the United States, Italy and Spain. T cells, B-cell-depleted T cells, or PBMCs provided the cDNA or gDNA that served as material.

The germline V gene encodes CDR1 SGHAT and CDR2 FQNNGV. The CDR3 has 14 amino acids. Trimming stripped 3 bases from V and 11 bases from J, with 14 bases between. The protocol was immunoSEQ multiplex PCR, while the TCRdb copy is restricted to in-frame clones and leaves out a portion. This sample carries roughly 130,000 clones, about four fifths of them seen once, and the ten largest clones take roughly 9.7%. This rearrangement joins TRBV11-2 to TRBJ1-6; D ambiguous. The source of this sequence is a man aged 40-49 years with active or convalescent COVID-19. The sequenced material came from peripheral blood. The CDR3 region has the DNA TGTGCCAGCAGCTTCCCGGGGAGCCAAACACCCCTCCACTTT. It encodes CASSFPGSQTPLHF.